Each of the 25 T cell receptor beta chains below was sequenced from the same sample in a study of T cell changes during pregnancy in multiple sclerosis. Only in-frame clones appear in the TCRdb table, and some are missing; sequencing was by immunoSEQ multiplex PCR. The table lists 50,000 to 65,000 clones, almost 95% of them singletons. The sample was peripheral blood, taken in the first trimester of pregnancy. The receptors derive from a female donor with multiple sclerosis, enrolled in a pregnancy study.

The rearrangement joins TRBV25-1 to TRBJ1-1; D gene uncertain. This CDR3 is built from 15 residues. The germline CDR1 and CDR2 sequences are MGHDK and SYGVNS. V was trimmed by 2 bases and J by 7 bases, leaving 17 bases between them. CDR3 DNA sequence: TGTGCCAGCAGTGAAGGGGTCCCCGCGGAGGATGAAGCTTTCTTT. Translating it yields CASSEGVPAEDEAFF.

This chain connects TRBV6-5 to TRBJ1-2; D may be TRBD1 (5 bases). Trimming shortened V by 1 base and J by 6 bases, and 12 bases separated the two germline ends. This CDR3 has 14 amino acids. Looked up from germline, CDR1 is MNHEY and CDR2 is SVGAGI. The CDR3: CASSYWGDYDGYTF. DNA of the CDR3: TGTGCCAGCAGTTACTGGGGGGACTATGATGGCTACACCTTC.

The chain is built from TRBV7-8 and TRBJ2-5; TRBD2 might be the D (7 bases). The CDR3 is 15 residues long. Trimming shortened V by 1 base and J by 1 base, and 10 bases separated the two germline ends. Germline V gene sequence: CDR1 SGHVS, CDR2 FQNEAQ. The CDR3 reads CASSLGRGLQETQYF. CDR3 nucleotide sequence: TGTGCCAGCAGCTTAGGGCGGGGGCTCCAAGAGACCCAGTACTTC.

The J gene is TRBJ1-4, the V gene TRBV7-2, with a weak D call TRBD1 (5 bases). CDR3 length: 17 residues. Germline assignment: CDR1 SGHTA and CDR2 FQGNSA. Between the trimmed V and J ends, which lost 5 bases and 0 bases, there was a span of 16 bases. The CDR3: CASSPRGGFATNEKLFF. The CDR3 region has the DNA TGTGCCAGCAGCCCCCGCGGGGGTTTCGCAACTAATGAAAAACTGTTTTTT.

The chain recombines TRBV9 with TRBJ2-2, with 9 bases aligning to TRBD2. CDR1 is SGDLS and CDR2 is YYNGEE in the germline V gene. J gave up 4 bases and V 2 bases, and 3 bases lay outside the gene matches. The CDR3 has 15 residues. The CDR3 here is CASSVTLAGTGELFF. DNA for the CDR3: TGTGCCAGCAGCGTGACACTAGCGGGCACCGGGGAGCTGTTTTTT.

This chain uses TRBV6-1 with TRBJ2-7, with 11 bases matching TRBD1. Unmatched junction bases numbered 0, after V lost 8 bases and J lost 0 bases. Germline V gives CDR1 MNHNS, CDR2 SASEGT. CDR3 size: 13 residues. Written as DNA, the CDR3 is TGTGCCAGCGGACAGGGGGCCTCCTACGAGCAGTACTTC. It specifies CASGQGASYEQYF.

This clone showed up just a few times. The CDR3 region has the DNA TGTGCCAGCAGCCTAGTCAAGTCCGGCGGCATTCAGTACTTC. Translation gives CASSLVKSGGIQYF. The rearrangement links TRBV2 to TRBJ2-4, with no clear D. The V gene's germline CDR1 is SNHLY and CDR2 FYNNEI. The V gene lost 6 bases and the J gene lost 9 bases, with 18 bases spanning the gap. The CDR3 is made up of 14 amino acids.

This clone has a single count. The chain combines TRBV6-6 with TRBJ2-7, with 10 bases matching TRBD1. Germline CDR1 MNHNY, CDR2 SVGAGI (reference sequence). The CDR3 loop spans 15 amino acids. The J segment lost 4 bases and the V segment lost 4 bases, leaving 7 bases of the junction unmatched. Here the CDR3 reads CASSSPGQGIYEQYF. CDR3 nucleotide sequence: TGTGCCAGCAGTTCTCCGGGACAGGGGATTTACGAGCAGTACTTC.

The V and J genes are TRBV25-1 and TRBJ2-3; 9 nucleotides align to TRBD1. Per germline, CDR1 MGHDK and CDR2 SYGVNS. Trimming took 5 bases from V and 6 from J; bases not matched to a gene: 12. The CDR3 totals 16 residues. The CDR3 DNA follows: TGTGCCAGCAGTAGCGGGGACAGGGAACCCCTGGATACGCAGTATTTT. Translating it yields CASSSGDREPLDTQYF.

The chain uses TRBV29-1 and TRBJ2-7; possible D gene TRBD2, 6 bases. CDR1 is SQVTM, CDR2 ANQGSEA, per germline. Trimming removed 6 bases from V and 0 bases from J, with 15 bases in between. CDR3 length: 14 amino acids. CDR3 nucleotides: TGCAGCGTAACGTGGAGGGCGGGCTCCTACGAGCAGTACTTC. The encoded protein is CSVTWRAGSYEQYF.

The chain combines TRBV7-9 with TRBJ2-1; 10 nucleotides line up with TRBD1. The germline V gene has CDR1 SEHNR and CDR2 FQNEAQ (reference sequence). V lost 4 bases and J lost 6; bases outside the gene matches: 6. This CDR3 has 15 amino acids. CDR3 sequence: CASSSPGQGINEQFF. CDR3 coding DNA: TGTGCCAGCAGCTCGCCGGGACAGGGGATCAATGAGCAGTTCTTC.

This clone was observed a handful of times. The chain uses TRBV27 and TRBJ1-5, with a tentative D call TRBD1 (6 bases). This CDR3 comprises 13 residues. From germline, CDR1 is MNHEY and CDR2 SMNVEV (reference sequence). V gave up 7 bases and J gave up 3 bases, with 10 bases separating them. CDR3 loop: CASKGQINQPQHF. The CDR3, as DNA: TGTGCCAGCAAAGGACAGATCAATCAGCCCCAGCATTTT.

This rearrangement joins TRBV19 to TRBJ1-2; 7 bases fit TRBD1. This CDR3 spans 14 amino acids. V dropped 6 bases and J dropped 8; count of bases not matched to a gene: 12. Germline CDR1 is LNHDA and CDR2 is SQIVND (reference sequence). The CDR3 region has the DNA TGTGCCAGTAGGGAGGGACAGACTATTCTGGGCTACACCTTC. Amino acid sequence: CASREGQTILGYTF.

The chain carries TRBV19 and TRBJ2-3; 12 nucleotides line up with TRBD2. The CDR3 totals 15 residues. Germline values: CDR1 LNHDA, CDR2 SQIVND (reference sequence). The V gene end was trimmed by 3 bases and the J gene end by 7 bases; junction bases not matched to a gene: 5. In DNA form, the CDR3 reads TGTGCCAGTAGTATCCCCACTAGCGGGGGGAATACGCAGTATTTT. Its protein is CASSIPTSGGNTQYF.

The chain joins TRBV15 to TRBJ2-5; tentatively, D is TRBD2 (5 bases). Per germline, CDR1 LNHNV and CDR2 YYDKDF (reference sequence). V was cut by 3 bases and J by 5 bases, with 16 bases left in between. The CDR3 consists of 15 residues. The CDR3: CATSSPIDGEETQYF. Here the CDR3 DNA reads TGTGCCACCAGCAGTCCCATAGATGGGGAGGAGACCCAGTACTTC.

V usage is TRBV6-6 and J usage is TRBJ2-1, with TRBD2 as a possible D gene (6 bases). The CDR3 loop spans 14 amino acids. From germline, CDR1 is MNHNY and CDR2 SVGAGI (reference sequence). The V end was cut by 2 bases, the J end by 4 bases, with 9 bases between. DNA of the CDR3: TGTGCCAGCAGTTACCAGGAGGGGTACAATGAGCAGTTCTTC. Translated, it gives CASSYQEGYNEQFF.

The gene calls are TRBV7-3 and TRBJ2-3; D unresolved. V was shortened by 4 bases and J by 1 base, with 9 bases between the two germline ends. Germline V gene lookup returns CDR1 SGHTA and CDR2 FQGTGA. CDR3 length equals 14 residues. DNA of the CDR3: TGTGCCAGCAGCTCAAGACACGGCACAGATACGCAGTATTTT. Translation gives CASSSRHGTDTQYF. Supplemented by reference TRBV7-3 and TRBJ2-3, the full variable domain reads GAGVSQTPSNKVTEKGKYVELRCDPISGHTALYWYRQSLGQGPEFLIYFQGTGAADDSGLPNDRFFAVRPEGSVSTLKIQRTERGDSAVYLCASSSRHGTDTQYFGPGTRLTVL.

The chain recombines TRBV6-5 with TRBJ2-7; 8 bases agree with TRBD1. From germline, CDR1 is MNHEY and CDR2 SVGAGI. J lost 5 bases, V lost 7 bases, and 7 bases had no gene match. The CDR3 loop spans 13 amino acids. CDR3 region: CASTRDRLDEQYF. The CDR3 region has the DNA TGTGCCAGCACCCGGGACAGGCTCGACGAGCAGTACTTC.

The chain employs TRBV4-3 and TRBJ1-2; no firm D call. Germline V gene data show CDR1 as LGHNA and CDR2 as YSLEER. V shed 1 base and J shed 7 bases, with 13 bases lying between them. The CDR3 loop spans 14 amino acids. CDR3 sequence reads: CASSQVSEGRGYTF. DNA of the CDR3: TGCGCCAGCAGCCAAGTCTCCGAGGGTCGTGGCTACACCTTC.

The CDR3 DNA sequence: TGTGCCAGCTCACCCGGGACAGCCGACACACCCCTCCACTTT. Protein: CASSPGTADTPLHF. V usage is TRBV18 and J usage is TRBJ1-6; 7 nucleotides align to TRBD1. The germline CDR1 and CDR2 sequences are KGHSH and LQKENI. The CDR3 runs 14 residues. Trimming at V came to 3 bases and at J to 11 bases, leaving 7 bases not matched to a gene.

This chain uses TRBV11-2 with TRBJ1-5, with D hard to call. The CDR3 extends over 13 amino acids. V dropped 1 base and J dropped 5 bases, with 6 bases sitting between them. Germline CDR1 is SGHAT and CDR2 is FQNNGV. The CDR3 sequence is CASSLGRDQPQHF. CDR3 DNA: TGTGCCAGCAGCTTAGGCCGGGATCAGCCCCAGCATTTT.

V gene TRBV5-6 combines with J gene TRBJ2-5; 9 bases line up with TRBD2. The CDR3 covers 17 residues. From germline, CDR1 is SGHDT and CDR2 YYEEEE. V lost 4 bases and J lost 0; bases outside the gene matches: 10. The CDR3 DNA follows: TGTGCCAGCAGCCTTCCGGGGCGGGGGGGCAACCAAGAGACCCAGTACTTC. Protein sequence: CASSLPGRGGNQETQYF.

This rearrangement joins TRBV4-3 to TRBJ2-1, with 8 nucleotides matching TRBD2. Germline V gene lookup returns CDR1 LGHNA and CDR2 YSLEER. The CDR3 extends over 15 amino acids. The V segment lost 3 bases and the J segment 0 bases; nucleotides outside the gene matches: 1. The DNA of the CDR3 is TGCGCCAGCAGCCAGAGCGGGGGCTCCTACAATGAGCAGTTCTTC. It specifies CASSQSGGSYNEQFF.

V gene TRBV9 combines with J gene TRBJ2-1, with a possible D match to TRBD2 (6 bases). The CDR3 has 16 amino acids. V was trimmed by 3 bases and J by 4 bases, leaving 17 bases between them. Germline CDR1 and CDR2: SGDLS and YYNGEE. In DNA, the CDR3 is TGTGCCAGCAGCGAGATCCGGGACTCGTCTTACAATGAGCAGTTCTTC. As protein: CASSEIRDSSYNEQFF.

To note about this clone: A junction end diverges from the germline sequence, so it may reflect a read error. This chain connects TRBV7-2 to TRBJ1-1; TRBD1 aligns across 8 bases. Germline V lookup: CDR1 SGHTA, CDR2 FQGNSA. The length of the CDR3 is 15 residues. CDR3 region: CASRLDRGPNTEAFF. The CDR3 bases are TGTGCCAGCAGATTAGACAGGGGACCGAACACTGAAGCTTTCTTT.